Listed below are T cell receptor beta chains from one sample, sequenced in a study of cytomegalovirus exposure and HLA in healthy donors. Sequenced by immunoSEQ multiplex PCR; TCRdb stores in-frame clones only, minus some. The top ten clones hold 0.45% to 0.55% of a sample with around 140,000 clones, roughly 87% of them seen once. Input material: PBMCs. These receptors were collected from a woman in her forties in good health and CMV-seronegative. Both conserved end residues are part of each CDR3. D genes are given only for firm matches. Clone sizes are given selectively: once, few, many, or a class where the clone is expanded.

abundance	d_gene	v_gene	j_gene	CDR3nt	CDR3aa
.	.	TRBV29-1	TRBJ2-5	TGCAGCGTTGGGGAGTGGGGAGAGACCCAGTACTTC	CSVGEWGETQYF
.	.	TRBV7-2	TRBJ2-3	TGTGCCAGCAGCTTAGTGGACTCCGGGGTAGGCACGCAGTATTTT	CASSLVDSGVGTQYF
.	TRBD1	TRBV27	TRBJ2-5	TGTGCCAGCAGTGCCGGGACAGGGTGGGGAGAGACCCAGTACTTC	CASSAGTGWGETQYF
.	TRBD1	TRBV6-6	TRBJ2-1	TGTGCCAGCAGTTACTCCCCAGGGGGCTTGAGGAATGAGCAGTTCTTC	CASSYSPGGLRNEQFF
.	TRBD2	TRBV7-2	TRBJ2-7	TGTGCCAGCAGCTTCAGTAGCGGGTCTTCCTACGAGCAGTACTTC	CASSFSSGSSYEQYF
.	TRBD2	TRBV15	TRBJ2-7	TGTGCCACCAGCAGGCGCCGGGGACTAGCGTACGAGCAGTACTTC	CATSRRRGLAYEQYF
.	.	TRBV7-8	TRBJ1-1	TGTGCCAGCAGCTCAGGGCGAGAGAACACTGAAGCTTTCTTT	CASSSGRENTEAFF
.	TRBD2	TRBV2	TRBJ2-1	TGTGCCAGCACCACTAGCGGGCTCTACAATGAGCAGTTCTTC	CASTTSGLYNEQFF
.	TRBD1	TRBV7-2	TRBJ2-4	TGTGCCAGCAGCTTGCAGGGGGCCATTCAGTACTTC	CASSLQGAIQYF
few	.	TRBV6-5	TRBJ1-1	TGTGCCAGCAGTTACTCTGTATATGGGGGCTTCACTGAAGCTTTCTTT	CASSYSVYGGFTEAFF
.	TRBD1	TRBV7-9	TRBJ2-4	TGTGCCAGCAGCAGGACAGGGGGTAGGGACAAAAACATTCAGTACTTC	CASSRTGGRDKNIQYF
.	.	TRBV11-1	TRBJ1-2	TGTGCCAGCAGCTGGGGGGGCCTCGGCTACACCTTC	CASSWGGLGYTF
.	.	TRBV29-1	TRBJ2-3	TGCAGCGTTGAGTTACAGGCCCTCACAGATACGCAGTATTTT	CSVELQALTDTQYF
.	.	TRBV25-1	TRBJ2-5	TGTGCCAGCAGTGAGACAGGCCTAAAAGAGACCCAGTACTTC	CASSETGLKETQYF
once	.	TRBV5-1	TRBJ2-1	TGCGCCAGCAGCTTGGAAGGACTCGGAGGGAGTGAGCAGTTCTTC	CASSLEGLGGSEQFF
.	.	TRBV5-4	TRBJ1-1	TGTGCCAGCAGCCCCAGGGGTTTGACTGAAGCTTTCTTT	CASSPRGLTEAFF
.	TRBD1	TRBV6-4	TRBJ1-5	TGTGCCAGCAGTGAGCAGGGGGCGGGACAGCCCCAGCATTTT	CASSEQGAGQPQHF
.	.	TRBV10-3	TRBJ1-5	TGTGCCATCAAGGGAGGGGATCAGCCCCAGCATTTT	CAIKGGDQPQHF
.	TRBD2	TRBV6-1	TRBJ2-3	TGTGCCAGCAGGAGCAGCGGGAGCGGCACAGATACGCAGTATTTT	CASRSSGSGTDTQYF
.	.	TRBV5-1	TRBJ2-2	TGCGCCAGCAGCTTGACAGGGTCGCTCGGGGAGCTGTTTTTT	CASSLTGSLGELFF
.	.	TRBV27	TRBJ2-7	TGTGCCAGCAGTAAGGGGCTGGAAACCTACGAGCAGTACTTC	CASSKGLETYEQYF
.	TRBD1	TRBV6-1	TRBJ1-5	TGTGCCAGCAGGCCGGGACAGGCAGATCAGCCCCAGCATTTT	CASRPGQADQPQHF
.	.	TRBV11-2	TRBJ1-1	TGTGCCAGCAGGAATGGCCCTGAAGCTTTCTTT	CASRNGPEAFF
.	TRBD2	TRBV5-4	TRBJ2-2	TGTGCCAGCAGTCCCCGGACTAGCGGGAACACCGGGGAGCTGTTTTTT	CASSPRTSGNTGELFF
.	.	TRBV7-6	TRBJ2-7	TGTGCCAGCTCCCCCGCGGACAGCGCCTACGAGCAGTACTTC	CASSPADSAYEQYF
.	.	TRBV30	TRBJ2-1	TGTGCCTGGAGTGGGAGCCATTACAATGAGCAGTTCTTC	CAWSGSHYNEQFF
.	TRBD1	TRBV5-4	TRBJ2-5	TGTGCCAGCAGCCCGGGCAGGGGGCTGGAAAAGACCCAGTACTTC	CASSPGRGLEKTQYF
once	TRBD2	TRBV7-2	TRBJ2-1	TGTGCCAGCAGCCCACTAGCGGGAATGAATGAGCAGTTCTTC	CASSPLAGMNEQFF
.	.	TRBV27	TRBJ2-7	TGTGCCAGCAGTTTATACAGGAGTTCCTACGAGCAGTACTTC	CASSLYRSSYEQYF
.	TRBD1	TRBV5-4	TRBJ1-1	TGTGCCAGCAGCTCCGGACAGGGGAGTACTGAAGCTTTCTTT	CASSSGQGSTEAFF
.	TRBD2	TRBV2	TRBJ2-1	TGTGCCAGCATCCCGACTAGCGGACCCTACAATGAGCAGTTCTTC	CASIPTSGPYNEQFF
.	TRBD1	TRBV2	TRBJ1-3	TGTGCCAGCAGTGAAACGACAGGGACTGGAAACACCATATATTTT	CASSETTGTGNTIYF
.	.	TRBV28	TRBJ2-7	TGTGCCAGCAGCTCCGCCTACGAGCAGTACTTC	CASSSAYEQYF
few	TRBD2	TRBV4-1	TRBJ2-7	TGCGCCAGCAGCCAAGTGCTAGCGGGTTCCTACGAGCAGTACTTC	CASSQVLAGSYEQYF
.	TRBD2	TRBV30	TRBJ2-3	TGTGCCTGGAGTATTTATAGCGGGAGTGAGACAGATACGCAGTATTTT	CAWSIYSGSETDTQYF
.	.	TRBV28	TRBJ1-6	TGTGCCAGCAGTTTACTGGGGGACTCGAATTCACCCCTCCACTTT	CASSLLGDSNSPLHF
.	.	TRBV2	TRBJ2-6	TGTGCCAGCAAAGAGACAGGAGCCGTCTCTGGGGCCAACGTCCTGACTTTC	CASKETGAVSGANVLTF
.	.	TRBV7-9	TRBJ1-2	TGTTCCAGCAGCACCCGTCTCGGCGGCTATGGCTACACCTTC	CSSSTRLGGYGYTF
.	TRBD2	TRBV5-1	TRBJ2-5	TGCGCCAGCAGCTTGGGGGAGGGCCGACAAGAGACCCAGTACTTC	CASSLGEGRQETQYF
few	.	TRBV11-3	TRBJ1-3	TGTGCCAGCAGCTTAAGCTCCGCTCGGGGAAACACCATATATTTT	CASSLSSARGNTIYF
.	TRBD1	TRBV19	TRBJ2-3	TGTGCTAGTAGTAAGGGGGCCGCTAGAGGAGGAACAGATACGCAGTATTTT	CASSKGAARGGTDTQYF
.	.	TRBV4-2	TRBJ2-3	TGTGCCAGCAGCCAAGACACAGGCGGGATGGCAGATACGCAGTATTTT	CASSQDTGGMADTQYF
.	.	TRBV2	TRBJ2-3	TGTGCCAGCAGGGTCCGAGACTACCCAGATACGCAGTATTTT	CASRVRDYPDTQYF
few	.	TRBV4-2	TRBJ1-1	TGTGCCAGCAGCCAAGTCGGGCCGGGGACAGAAGCTTTCTTT	CASSQVGPGTEAFF
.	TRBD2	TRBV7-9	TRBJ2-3	TGTGCCAGCAGCTTAGGGGACTACACAGATACGCAGTATTTT	CASSLGDYTDTQYF
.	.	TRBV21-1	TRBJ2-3	TGTGCCAGCACCCCTAGCTCTCGGGAGGGCCGAGATACGCAGTATTTT	CASTPSSREGRDTQYF